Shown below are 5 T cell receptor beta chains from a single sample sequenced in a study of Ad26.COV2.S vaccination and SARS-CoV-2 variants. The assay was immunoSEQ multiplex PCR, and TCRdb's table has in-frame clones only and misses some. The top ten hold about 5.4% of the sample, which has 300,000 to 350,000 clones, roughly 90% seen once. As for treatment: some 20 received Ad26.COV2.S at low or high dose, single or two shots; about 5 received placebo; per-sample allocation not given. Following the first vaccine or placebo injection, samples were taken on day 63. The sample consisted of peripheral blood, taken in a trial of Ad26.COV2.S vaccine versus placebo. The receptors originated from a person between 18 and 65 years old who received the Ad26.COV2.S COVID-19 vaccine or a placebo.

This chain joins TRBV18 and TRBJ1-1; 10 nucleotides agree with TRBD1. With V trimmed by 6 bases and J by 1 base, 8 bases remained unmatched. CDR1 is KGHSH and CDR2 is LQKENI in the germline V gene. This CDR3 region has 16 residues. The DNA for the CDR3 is TGTGCCAGCTCCGACAGGGGGCTCTCCACGAACACTGAAGCTTTCTTT. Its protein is CASSDRGLSTNTEAFF.

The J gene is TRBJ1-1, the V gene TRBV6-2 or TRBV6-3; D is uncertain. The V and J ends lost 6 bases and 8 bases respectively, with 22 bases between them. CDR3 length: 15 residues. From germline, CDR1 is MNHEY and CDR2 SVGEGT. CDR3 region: CASSSPFVAGMEAFF. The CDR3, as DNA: TGTGCCAGCAGCTCTCCCTTCGTGGCGGGTATGGAAGCTTTCTTT.

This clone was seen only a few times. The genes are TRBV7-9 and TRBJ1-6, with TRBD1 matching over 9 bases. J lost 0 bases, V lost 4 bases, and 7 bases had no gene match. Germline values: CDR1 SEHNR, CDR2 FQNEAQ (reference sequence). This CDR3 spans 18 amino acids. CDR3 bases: TGTGCCAGCAGCTCCGGACAGGGGACTGTCTCCTATAATTCACCCCTCCACTTT. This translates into CASSSGQGTVSYNSPLHF.

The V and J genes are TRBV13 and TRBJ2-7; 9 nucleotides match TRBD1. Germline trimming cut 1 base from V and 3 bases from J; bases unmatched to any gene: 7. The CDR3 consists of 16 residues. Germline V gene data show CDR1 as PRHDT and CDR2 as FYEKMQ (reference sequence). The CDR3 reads CASSLAPGTGRYEQYF. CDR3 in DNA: TGTGCCAGCAGCTTAGCCCCCGGGACAGGGCGCTACGAGCAGTACTTC.

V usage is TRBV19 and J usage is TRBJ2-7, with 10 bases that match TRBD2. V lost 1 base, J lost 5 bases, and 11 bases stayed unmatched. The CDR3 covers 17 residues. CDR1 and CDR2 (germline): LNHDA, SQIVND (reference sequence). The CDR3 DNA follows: TGTGCCAGTAGTATAGGGAGCGGGGGGGCGGTTCCGGACGAGCAGTACTTC. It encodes CASSIGSGGAVPDEQYF.